This T cell receptor (beta chain) was observed in a study of lymphopenia after photon versus proton radiotherapy. Regarding the study as a whole: Under photons, naive T cells and diversity fell while effector/memory populations rose. After the lymphocyte nadir, photon-treated repertoires showed oligoclonal expansion, especially of CD8+ Temra cells. Post-nadir TCR diversity decline inversely tracked overall survival among those who died.

Of note for this clone: Its antigen is currently unknown.

Trimming removed 5 bases from V and 5 bases from J; junction bases left unmatched: 13. CDR1 is LNHNV, CDR2 YYDKDF, per germline (reference sequence). The CDR3 sequence is 18 residues long. Sequenced by immunoSEQ multiplex PCR; TCRdb stores in-frame clones only, minus some. The table lists tens of thousands of clones, over 70% of them singletons, with over 1.3% in the top ten. The chain links TRBV15 to TRBJ2-2, with TRBD2 matching over 11 bases. The sequencing here drew on peripheral blood, taken from a patient treated with proton-based radiotherapy. The clonotype was recovered from a man aged 55 to 70 with pancreatic cancer. CDR3 in amino acids: CATSYKTSGSLGTGELFF. Here the CDR3 DNA reads TGTGCCACCAGCTACAAAACTAGCGGGAGCTTGGGGACCGGGGAGCTGTTTTTT.